These 21 T cell receptor beta chains were sequenced from one sample in a study of PD-1 blockade in classical Hodgkin lymphoma. Measured with immunoSEQ multiplex PCR; TCRdb has only the in-frame clones, and not every one. The table includes some 13,000 clones, about four fifths detected once. Time point of the sample: cycle 4 day 1 (C4D1), after more than five weeks of nivolumab. Each of the patients experienced relapse following autologous stem cell transplantation, and their brentuximab vedotin exposure differed. From thawed PBMCs, CD4+ T cells were purified using magnetic negative selection. The specimen comprised CD4+ T cells from blood, sampled before the fourth cycle of nivolumab. All receptors come from a human donor with classical Hodgkin lymphoma.

The table lists this clone with a count of one. The chain combines TRBV6-6 with TRBJ1-2; TRBD1 aligns across 9 bases. J gave up 6 bases and V 4 bases, and 9 bases lay outside the gene matches. The CDR3 is made up of 15 amino acids. Germline V gene sequence: CDR1 MNHNY, CDR2 SVGAGI (reference sequence). Written as DNA, the CDR3 is TGTGCCAGCAGTTCCTACCCCGGACAGGGGAATGGCTACACCTTC. Its protein product is CASSSYPGQGNGYTF.

The chain employs TRBV6-4 and TRBJ1-1, with a tentative D call TRBD1 (5 bases). This CDR3 has 16 amino acids. V lost 0 bases to trimming and J lost 3 bases, with 14 bases between them. CDR1 and CDR2 (germline): MRHNA, SNTAGT. This CDR3 is CASSDSSGGRDTEAFF. CDR3 DNA sequence: TGTGCCAGCAGTGACTCGAGCGGGGGGAGGGACACTGAAGCTTTCTTT.

This chain uses TRBV29-1 with TRBJ1-2; 8 bases line up with TRBD1. CDR3 length: 13 amino acids. CDR1 and CDR2 (germline): SQVTM, ANQGSEA. V was clipped by 6 bases and J by 5 bases; unmatched bases: 8. For the CDR3, the DNA is TGCAGCGTCAACAGGGGGGGGCCTTATGGCTACACCTTC. It encodes CSVNRGGPYGYTF.

V and J are TRBV5-1 and TRBJ1-5; 7 nucleotides agree with TRBD1. CDR3 size: 15 residues. Germline CDR1 reads SGHRS; CDR2 reads YFSETQ. Trimming removed 0 bases from V and 3 bases from J; junction bases left unmatched: 3. For the CDR3, the DNA is TGCGCCAGCAGCTTGGGGGGACAGTTCAATCAGCCCCAGCATTTT. Residues: CASSLGGQFNQPQHF.

This chain uses TRBV5-5 with TRBJ2-7; TRBD1 matches at 7 bases. V shed 2 bases and J 9 bases; nucleotides not matched to a gene: 8. Germline V gene sequence: CDR1 SGHKS, CDR2 YYEKEE (reference sequence). CDR3 length: 13 amino acids. CDR3 amino acids: CASSLFGTDGQYF. As DNA, the CDR3 is TGTGCCAGCAGCTTATTCGGGACAGATGGGCAGTACTTC.

The chain joins TRBV13 to TRBJ2-7, with D unclear. Germline V gives CDR1 PRHDT, CDR2 FYEKMQ (reference sequence). This CDR3 spans 14 amino acids. V was cut by 2 bases and J by 1 base, with 9 bases left in between. In nucleotides, the CDR3 is TGTGCCAGCAGCTTAACCGCCACTTCCTACGAGCAGTACTTC. Protein sequence: CASSLTATSYEQYF.

The rearrangement links TRBV19 to TRBJ2-5, with D possibly called TRBD1 or TRBD2 (5 bases each). The CDR3 sequence is 18 residues long. V was shortened by 0 bases and J by 5 bases, with 22 bases between the two germline ends. Germline assignment: CDR1 LNHDA and CDR2 SQIVND (reference sequence). CDR3 nucleotides: TGTGCCAGTAGTATAGAGGTGGGGCTAGCTCGGAGAGGGGAGACCCAGTACTTC. This translates into CASSIEVGLARRGETQYF.

The chain couples TRBV5-4 to TRBJ2-2; TRBD1 might be the D (6 bases). The CDR3 has 16 amino acids. The ends were cut back, 3 bases at V and 0 bases at J, with 12 bases in the middle. Germline loops: CDR1 SGHNT, CDR2 YYREEE (reference sequence). CDR3 DNA sequence: TGTGCCAGCAGCTCCTTAGGGGGTACGAACACCGGGGAGCTGTTTTTT. Translated, it gives CASSSLGGTNTGELFF.

The rearrangement links TRBV6-5 to TRBJ1-6; tentatively, D is TRBD1 (6 bases). CDR3 length: 15 amino acids. V was trimmed by 6 bases and J by 3 bases, leaving 12 bases between them. CDR1 is MNHEY and CDR2 is SVGAGI in the germline V gene. CDR3 sequence: CASRRGQNYNSPLHF. CDR3 coding DNA: TGTGCCAGCAGACGTGGACAGAACTATAATTCACCCCTCCACTTT.

This clone is a singleton in its sample. The chain employs TRBV11-2 and TRBJ2-2; D is uncertain. Trimming took off 0 bases at V and 4 bases at J, with 9 bases between the two ends. Germline-derived CDR1 and CDR2 are SGHAT and FQNNGV. This CDR3 region has 15 residues. This CDR3 reads CASSLEGSGTGELFF. DNA for the CDR3: TGTGCCAGCAGCTTAGAAGGGTCGGGCACCGGGGAGCTGTTTTTT.

The rearrangement joins TRBV7-9 to TRBJ1-1; no reliable D call. CDR1 SEHNR and CDR2 FQNEAQ come from the germline V gene (reference sequence). The CDR3 consists of 15 residues. The V end was cut by 2 bases, the J end by 1 base, with 11 bases between. CDR3 protein: CASSLLYGPNTEAFF. In DNA form, the CDR3 reads TGTGCCAGCAGCTTATTATACGGACCGAACACTGAAGCTTTCTTT. Filled out from reference TRBV7-9 and TRBJ1-1, the complete variable domain reads DTGVSQNPRHKITKRGQNVTFRCDPISEHNRLYWYRQTLGQGPEFLTYFQNEAQLEKSRLLSDRFSAERPKGSFSTLEIQRTEQGDSAMYLCASSLLYGPNTEAFFGQGTRLTVV.

This chain connects TRBV6-4 to TRBJ2-1; TRBD2 aligns across 9 bases. Germline trimming cut 4 bases from V and 8 bases from J; bases unmatched to any gene: 9. Germline CDR1 is MRHNA and CDR2 is SNTAGT. The CDR3 extends over 15 amino acids. CDR3 in DNA: TGTGCCAGCAGTGTTAATAGCGGGAGCTCCCATGAGCAGTTCTTC. Amino acid sequence: CASSVNSGSSHEQFF.

This clone has only one observation. This chain connects TRBV11-3 to TRBJ2-5; tentative D call: TRBD2 (6 bases). From germline, CDR1 is SGHNT and CDR2 YENEEA. V was shortened by 5 bases and J by 5 bases, with 15 bases between the two germline ends. The CDR3 has 14 residues. The CDR3 sequence: CASSPRRGWETQYF. The CDR3 DNA reads as TGTGCCAGCAGCCCGCGTCGGGGGTGGGAGACCCAGTACTTC.

The chain carries TRBV14 and TRBJ2-2, with D unclear. Trimming cost V 2 bases and J 3 bases, with 13 bases left between them. Germline V gene sequence: CDR1 SGHDN, CDR2 FVKESK. This CDR3 region has 16 residues. The CDR3 here is CASSQFDNRDTGELFF. The CDR3 region has the DNA TGTGCCAGCAGCCAATTTGACAATAGGGACACCGGGGAGCTGTTTTTT.

V and J are TRBV5-5 and TRBJ1-2; TRBD1 might be the D (6 bases). The CDR3 spans 14 residues. Germline assignment: CDR1 SGHKS and CDR2 YYEKEE (reference sequence). V lost 7 bases and J 2 bases, leaving 15 bases between the germline ends. CDR3 in amino acids: CASFPGGTNYGYTF. In DNA, the CDR3 is TGTGCCAGCTTCCCCGGTGGGACAAACTATGGCTACACCTTC.

The chain is built from TRBV18 and TRBJ2-7, with 7 bases matching TRBD1. V trimming: 2 bases; J trimming: 3 bases; junction bases outside the gene matches: 4. The length of the CDR3 is 14 residues. CDR1 KGHSH and CDR2 LQKENI come from the germline V gene. The CDR3 DNA reads TGTGCCAGCTCACCAAACGGACAGGACTACGAGCAGTACTTC. Amino acid sequence: CASSPNGQDYEQYF.

This sequence joins TRBV4-2 and TRBJ2-2; TRBD1 matches 7 bases. With V trimmed by 3 bases and J by 0 bases, 7 bases remained unmatched. Per germline, CDR1 LGHNA and CDR2 YNFKEQ. CDR3 length: 17 amino acids. CDR3: CASSHVSGTANTGELFF. The CDR3 DNA reads TGTGCCAGCAGCCATGTCTCCGGGACAGCGAACACCGGGGAGCTGTTTTTT.

The chain couples TRBV7-2 to TRBJ2-2, with 9 positions matching TRBD1. This CDR3 is 16 amino acids long. The ends lost 5 bases at V and 2 bases at J; junction bases unmatched: 6. In germline, CDR1 is SGHTA, CDR2 FQGNSA. This CDR3 reads CASSRDRGVNTGELFF. CDR3 coding DNA: TGTGCCAGCAGCCGCGACAGGGGGGTTAACACCGGGGAGCTGTTTTTT.

DNA for the CDR3: TGTGCCAGTAGTATCAGCATGCGGGTAACCTATGGCTACACCTTC. Translation: CASSISMRVTYGYTF. The chain has TRBV19 and TRBJ1-2; no clear D. Trimming removed 3 bases at V and 4 bases at J, with 15 bases between. The CDR3 has 15 amino acids. Germline V lookup: CDR1 LNHDA, CDR2 SQIVND (reference sequence).

The chain links TRBV6-5 to TRBJ2-1, with 7 bases lining up with TRBD2. Germline CDR1 is MNHEY and CDR2 is SVGAGI. The V gene end was trimmed by 6 bases and the J gene end by 4 bases; junction bases not matched to a gene: 9. The CDR3 covers 15 residues. CDR3 sequence reads: CASSSTGLGYNEQFF. In DNA, the CDR3 is TGTGCCAGCAGCTCTACCGGACTAGGATACAATGAGCAGTTCTTC.

This rearrangement joins TRBV7-2 to TRBJ1-3, with unresolved D. Germline loops: CDR1 SGHTA, CDR2 FQGNSA. The CDR3 consists of 16 residues. Trimming removed 0 bases at V and 0 bases at J, with 9 bases between. CDR3 nucleotide sequence: TGTGCCAGCAGCTTAGCAGCAGGTAGCTCTGGAAACACCATATATTTT. This translates into CASSLAAGSSGNTIYF.